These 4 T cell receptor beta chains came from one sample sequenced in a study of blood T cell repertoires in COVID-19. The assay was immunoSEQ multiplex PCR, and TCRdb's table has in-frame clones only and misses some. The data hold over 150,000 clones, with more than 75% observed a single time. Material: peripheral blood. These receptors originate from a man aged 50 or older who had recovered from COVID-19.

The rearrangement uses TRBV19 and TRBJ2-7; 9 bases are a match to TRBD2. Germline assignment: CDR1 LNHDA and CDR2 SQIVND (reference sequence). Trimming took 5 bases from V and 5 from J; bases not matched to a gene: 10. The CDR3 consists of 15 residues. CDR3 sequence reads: CASSLAGGGAHEQYF. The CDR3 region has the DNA TGTGCCAGTAGTCTCGCCGGCGGGGGGGCCCACGAGCAGTACTTC.

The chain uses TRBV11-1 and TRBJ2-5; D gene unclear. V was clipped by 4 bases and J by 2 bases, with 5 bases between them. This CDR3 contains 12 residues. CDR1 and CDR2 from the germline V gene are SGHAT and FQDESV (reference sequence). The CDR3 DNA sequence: TGTGCCAGCAGCTCCGTACAAGAGACCCAGTACTTC. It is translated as CASSSVQETQYF.

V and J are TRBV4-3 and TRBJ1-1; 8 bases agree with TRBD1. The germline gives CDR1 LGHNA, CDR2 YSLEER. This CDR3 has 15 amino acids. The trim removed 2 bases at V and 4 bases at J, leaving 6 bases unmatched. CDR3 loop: CASSQRQGWGTEAFF. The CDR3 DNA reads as TGCGCCAGCAGCCAAAGACAGGGGTGGGGCACTGAAGCTTTCTTT.

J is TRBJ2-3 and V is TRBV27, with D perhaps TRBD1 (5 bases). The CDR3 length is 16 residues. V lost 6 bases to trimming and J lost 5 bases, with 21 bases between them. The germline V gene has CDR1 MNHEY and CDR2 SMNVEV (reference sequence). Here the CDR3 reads CASSQYRTPQRDTQYF. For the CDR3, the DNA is TGTGCCAGCAGCCAGTACCGGACACCCCAACGAGATACGCAGTATTTT.